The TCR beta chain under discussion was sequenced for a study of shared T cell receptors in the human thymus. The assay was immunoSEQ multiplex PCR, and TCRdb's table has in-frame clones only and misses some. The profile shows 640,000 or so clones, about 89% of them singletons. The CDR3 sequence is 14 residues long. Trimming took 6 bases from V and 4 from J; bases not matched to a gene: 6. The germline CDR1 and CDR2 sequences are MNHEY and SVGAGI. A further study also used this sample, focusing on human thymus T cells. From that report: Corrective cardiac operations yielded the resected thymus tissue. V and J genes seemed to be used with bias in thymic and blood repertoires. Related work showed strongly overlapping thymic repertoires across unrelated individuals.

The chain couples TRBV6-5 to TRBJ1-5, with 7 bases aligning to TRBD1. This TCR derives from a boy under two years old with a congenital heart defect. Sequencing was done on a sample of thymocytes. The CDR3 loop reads CASSQGQMNQPQHF. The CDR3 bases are TGTGCCAGCAGCCAGGGACAGATGAATCAGCCCCAGCATTTT.